A single sample gave rise to the 4 T cell receptor beta chains below, sequenced in a study of T cell clusters in autoimmune cytopenias. Multiplex touch-down PCR amplified TRB using TRB-A and TRB-B pools in one tube. Reprocessing the multiplex PCR reads, TCRdb reports a single entry for every CDR3 protein and omits DNA. The sample has some 5,700 distinct CDR3 sequences; the top ten hold roughly two fifths. TRB was amplified from 250 ng of peripheral blood genomic DNA per sample. These same data were also listed under a study on T cell repertoires in aging, cancer and after chemotherapy.

Sequencing used peripheral blood. The receptors derive from a human donor in good health.

CDR3 loop: CASSIDSTGTPDGYTF. The chain uses TRBV19 and TRBJ1-2; absent DNA, TCRdb's TRBD1 call cannot be checked. The CDR3 is made up of 16 amino acids. In germline, CDR1 is LNHDA, CDR2 SQIVND (reference sequence).

J is TRBJ2-2 and V is TRBV7-7; there is no DNA to check the TCRdb D call of TRBD1. Germline-derived CDR1 and CDR2 are SSHAT and FNYEAQ (reference sequence). The CDR3 runs 15 residues. The CDR3 sequence is CASSSGTGWTGELFF. Looking up the rest from reference TRBV7-7 and TRBJ2-2 gives the full variable domain: GAGVSQSPRYKVTKRGQDVTLRCDPISSHATLYWYQQALGQGPEFLTYFNYEAQPDKSGLPSDRFSAERPEGSISTLTIQRTEQRDSAMYRCASSSGTGWTGELFFGEGSRLTVL.

The J gene is TRBJ1-2, the V gene TRBV12-3 or TRBV12-4; TCRdb's D call of TRBD1 is untestable without DNA. The CDR3 is 12 amino acids. CDR3 sequence reads: CASSSRSGGYTF.

By frequency, this clonotype is medium-sized. The chain recombines TRBV6-5 with TRBJ1-2; with no DNA, the TCRdb D assignment of TRBD1 cannot be verified. The germline V gene has CDR1 MNHEY and CDR2 SVGAGI. The CDR3 has 15 amino acids. CDR3 sequence reads: CASRGTGTMNYGYTF.